Listed below are T cell receptor beta chains from one sample, sequenced in a study of T cell responses to AZD1222 COVID-19 vaccine. Measured with immunoSEQ multiplex PCR; TCRdb has only the in-frame clones, and not every one. The sample has approximately 160,000 clones, 75% to 95% seen once. This specimen was peripheral blood, taken on day 0 of AZD1222 vaccination. These receptor sequences come from an adult in good health. Each CDR3 is given with its conserved first and last residue. A D gene is named only where the DNA matches it firmly. Rows may omit the clone size; those that give it use once, few, many or a size class.

D: TRBD2
V: TRBV9
J: TRBJ2-2
size: -
CDR3: CASSVLLAGGAGELFF
DNA: TGTGCCAGCAGCGTGCTGCTAGCGGGGGGAGCCGGGGAGCTGTTTTTT

D: TRBD1
V: TRBV18
J: TRBJ2-3
size: -
CDR3: CASSPGTEDTQYF
DNA: TGTGCCAGCTCTCCCGGGACAGAAGATACGCAGTATTTT

D: -
V: TRBV11-3
J: TRBJ2-3
size: -
CDR3: CASSLEDSGTQYF
DNA: TGTGCCAGCAGCTTAGAGGACAGCGGGACGCAGTATTTT

D: -
V: TRBV2
J: TRBJ1-1
size: once
CDR3: CASSEARRLWTEAFF
DNA: TGTGCCAGCAGTGAAGCACGACGGTTGTGGACTGAAGCTTTCTTT

D: -
V: TRBV11-2
J: TRBJ2-2
size: -
CDR3: CASSPPVVTGELFF
DNA: TGTGCCAGCAGCCCCCCGGTGGTCACCGGGGAGCTGTTTTTT

D: -
V: TRBV21-1
J: TRBJ2-1
size: few
CDR3: CASSLGQGDYEQFF
DNA: TGTGCCAGCAGCCTTGGACAGGGTGATTATGAGCAGTTCTTC

D: -
V: TRBV27
J: TRBJ1-5
size: once
CDR3: CASSLASGSNQPQHF
DNA: TGTGCCAGCAGTTTAGCGTCAGGGAGCAATCAGCCCCAGCATTTT

D: -
V: TRBV3-1/TRBV3-2
J: TRBJ2-7
size: -
CDR3: CASSPRLASYEQYF
DNA: TGTGCCAGCAGCCCCCGCCTAGCGTCCTACGAGCAGTACTTC

D: TRBD1
V: TRBV5-5
J: TRBJ2-1
size: -
CDR3: CASSAYRGKAYNEQFF
DNA: TGTGCCAGCAGCGCCTACAGGGGGAAGGCCTACAATGAGCAGTTCTTC

D: TRBD2
V: TRBV10-3
J: TRBJ2-1
size: -
CDR3: CAISSWVAGDNNEQFF
DNA: TGTGCCATCAGCTCATGGGTAGCGGGTGACAACAATGAGCAGTTCTTC